This TCR beta chain was captured in a study of cytomegalovirus exposure and HLA in healthy donors. Findings of the study overall: The authors later linked a missense DCLRE1C variant to TCR beta V- and J-gene trimming. Reports indicate that TCR beta sequences accurately predicted the HLA-A and HLA-B alleles of most subjects. Excluded were some V segments that proved indistinguishable, including TRBV6-2 and TRBV6-3.

The PCR made use of 60 Vbeta and 13 Jbeta primers. TCRdb's table, derived via immunoSEQ multiplex PCR, lists solely in-frame clones and lacks some. Recorded for this sample: 130,000 or so clones. At sampling all donors were nominally healthy, likely with unrecorded immune exposures. Germline V gives CDR1 MNHEY, CDR2 SVGAGI. The CDR3 runs to 15 residues. About this clone: No antigen is known for it.

Sequenced input: PBMCs. This TCR was sampled from a woman aged 18-29 years in good health and CMV-seronegative. This chain links TRBV6-5 with TRBJ2-5, with D perhaps matching TRBD2 (6 bases). The closer fit of TRBJ2-7 to the DNA end suggests the J call may be wrong. The CDR3 is CASRTGVGGIHEQYF. In nucleotides, the CDR3 is TGTGCCAGCCGCACCGGCGTTGGCGGGATCCACGAGCAGTACTTC.